Listed below are T cell receptor beta chains from one sample, sequenced in a study of a mutant IDH1 vaccine in newly diagnosed glioma. TCRdb keeps only in-frame clones here, not all; method: immunoSEQ multiplex PCR. The top ten hold roughly 5% of the sample, which has fewer than 45,000 clones, approximately 80% seen once. These receptors are not linked to any known antigen. The material was PBMCs, obtained from a glioma patient whose treatment included an IDH1 peptide vaccine. These receptors all stem from a woman aged 40 to 50 with glioma. Some clones in this sample may be carry-over from other donors' samples. The conserved cysteine and the conserved F or W are not part of the CDR3 here.

CDR3,J,length,V
ASSQVGDLKETQY,TRBJ2-5,13,TRBV4-2
AQTAGWTNEKLF,TRBJ1-4,12,TRBV19
ASSAPDPDTQY,TRBJ2-3,11,TRBV5-1
ASSQDYRGGYGYT,TRBJ1-2,13,TRBV4-3
ASSSAEGYSGNTIY,TRBJ1-3,14,TRBV7-2
ASRRARSDQPQH,TRBJ1-5,12,TRBV6-1
ASSPQTGPNEKLF,TRBJ1-4,13,TRBV19
ASSFGMAPLVGNTIY,TRBJ1-3,15,TRBV7-2
ASSLDWRRVETQY,TRBJ2-5,13,TRBV4-3
SVPPGF,TRBJ2-1,6,TRBV29-1
ASSVLTRPLSYNEQF,TRBJ2-1,15,TRBV10-1
ASSARLPGQSYGYT,TRBJ1-2,14,TRBV9
ASSWQGRALKDTQY,TRBJ2-3,14,TRBV7-9
ASSQESSRGGTDTQY,TRBJ2-3,15,TRBV4-1
ASPRDRYPKNIQY,TRBJ2-4,13,TRBV6-5
ASSLEGQRQPQH,TRBJ1-5,12,TRBV5-6
ASSPDRARQETQY,TRBJ2-5,13,TRBV7-2
ASNPRTAGNTEAF,TRBJ1-1,13,TRBV27
ASSLAGGGHYNSPLH,TRBJ1-6,15,TRBV7-8
ASSPRTGGRYEQY,TRBJ2-7,13,TRBV28
ASSFAGGSSGANVLT,TRBJ2-6,15,TRBV5-4
ASSLGGPGGAQPQH,TRBJ1-5,14,TRBV7-2
ASSSTGGRNTEAF,TRBJ1-1,13,TRBV6-5
ASSRRGAEAF,TRBJ1-1,10,TRBV7-6
ASSPGQGTMKPNEQF,TRBJ2-1,15,TRBV7-6
ASRSRTGGSYNEQF,TRBJ2-1,14,TRBV2
ASGTEAF,TRBJ1-1,7,TRBV2
ASSLEQNNYGYT,TRBJ1-2,12,TRBV5-1
ASSLELASGGNEQF,TRBJ2-1,14,TRBV5-1
ASRPVEHNQPQH,TRBJ1-5,12,TRBV6-5
ASSQDGGTATEAF,TRBJ1-1,13,TRBV4-3
ASSWDSYGYT,TRBJ1-2,10,TRBV28
AISVLAPGTGFGSYGYT,TRBJ1-2,17,TRBV10-3
ASSTRRTAGANVLT,TRBJ2-6,14,TRBV5-6
ASSLRTRTGEQY,TRBJ2-7,12,TRBV5-1
ASSRRTVRESAGELF,TRBJ2-2,15,TRBV7-3
ATSRAPSGQETQY,TRBJ2-5,13,TRBV15
ASSATGDNYGYT,TRBJ1-2,12,TRBV5-1
ASSPLQETQY,TRBJ2-5,10,TRBV5-8
ASSFIREYGYT,TRBJ1-2,11,TRBV13